This passage covers 28 T cell receptor beta chains from one sample sequenced in a study of blood T cell repertoires in COVID-19. Generated by immunoSEQ multiplex PCR, the TCRdb table keeps only in-frame clones and is missing some. The sample lists about 150,000 clones; approximately 80% were seen once. The sequencing input was peripheral blood. The receptors derive from a woman aged 40 to 55 with active or convalescent COVID-19.

V usage is TRBV5-6 and J usage is TRBJ2-7, with D unresolved. The germline V gene encodes CDR1 SGHDT and CDR2 YYEEEE. The CDR3 is 13 residues long. Deletions cut 1 base from V and 3 bases from J, with 8 bases between. The CDR3 sequence is CASSLSSGYEQYF. DNA of the CDR3: TGTGCCAGCAGCTTGTCGAGTGGCTACGAGCAGTACTTC.

This clone was detected only once. The rearrangement uses TRBV19 and TRBJ2-1; 9 bases are shared with TRBD2. The CDR3 has 15 residues. With V trimmed by 1 base and J by 7 bases, 5 bases remained unmatched. The V gene's germline CDR1 is LNHDA and CDR2 SQIVND (reference sequence). The CDR3 nucleotides read TGTGCCAGTAGTATAGCCCTCAGCGGGGGGAATGAGCAGTTCTTC. Its translation is CASSIALSGGNEQFF.

This clone was found a few times. This chain links TRBV5-1 with TRBJ2-1; 10 positions agree with TRBD1. The CDR3 covers 16 residues. Germline V CDR1 and CDR2: SGHRS, YFSETQ. Trimming cost V 3 bases and J 5 bases; bases outside gene matches: 8. CDR3 bases: TGCGCCAGCAGCTGCTCCGGGACAGGGGTGAACAATGAGCAGTTCTTC. It encodes CASSCSGTGVNNEQFF.

This sequence joins TRBV6-2 or TRBV6-3 and TRBJ2-7; the match to TRBD2 covers 7 bases. The junction had 2 bases not matched to a gene; V was cut back by 5 bases and J by 1 base. The CDR3 has 13 amino acids. Germline assignment: CDR1 MNHEY and CDR2 SVGEGT. CDR3 DNA sequence: TGTGCCAGCAGTCCGGGGGGATCCTACGAGCAGTACTTC. Its translation: CASSPGGSYEQYF.

CDR3: CASSLVGGADLNTEAFF. Here the CDR3 DNA reads TGTGCCAGCAGTTTAGTCGGCGGGGCAGACCTGAACACTGAAGCTTTCTTT. This rearrangement joins TRBV28 to TRBJ1-1; D might be TRBD1 (5 bases). Trimming left V 2 bases short and J 0 bases short, with 16 bases between. Germline CDR1 MDHEN, CDR2 SYDVKM. CDR3 length equals 17 residues. Full variable domain (missing parts from reference TRBV28 and TRBJ1-1): DVKVTQSSRYLVKRTGEKVFLECVQDMDHENMFWYRQDPGLGLRLIYFSYDVKMKEKGDIPEGYSVSREKKERFSLILESASTNQTSMYLCASSLVGGADLNTEAFFGQGTRLTVV.

The chain couples TRBV3-1 (or the pseudogene TRBV3-2) to TRBJ1-3; 7 nucleotides agree with TRBD1. This CDR3 contains 15 residues. Germline values: CDR1 LGHDT, CDR2 YNNKEL (reference sequence). V trimming: 1 base; J trimming: 5 bases; junction bases outside the gene matches: 5. Here the CDR3 DNA reads TGTGCCAGCAGCCAAGGGACAGGCCCCCGAAACACCATATATTTT. As protein: CASSQGTGPRNTIYF.

This rearrangement joins TRBV28 to TRBJ2-3; a possible D gene is TRBD2 (5 bases). CDR1 is MDHEN and CDR2 is SYDVKM in the germline V gene. V lost 3 bases to trimming and J lost 0 bases, with 22 bases between them. The CDR3 has 19 amino acids. DNA of the CDR3: TGTGCCAGCAGTTTTCTGCTAGCCCGACGAACCATTAGCACAGATACGCAGTATTTT. This sequence encodes CASSFLLARRTISTDTQYF.

The V gene is TRBV9, the J gene TRBJ2-7; D unclear. The V gene lost 0 bases and the J gene lost 0 bases, with 13 bases spanning the gap. The germline V gene encodes CDR1 SGDLS and CDR2 YYNGEE. The CDR3 spans 16 residues. The CDR3 loop reads CASSVEQYTFSYEQYF. DNA for the CDR3: TGTGCCAGCAGCGTAGAACAGTATACCTTCTCCTACGAGCAGTACTTC.

V gene TRBV6-4 combines with J gene TRBJ2-1; 7 positions match TRBD1. The CDR3 loop spans 16 amino acids. Germline V gene lookup returns CDR1 MRHNA and CDR2 SNTAGT. The ends lost 2 bases at V and 5 bases at J; junction bases unmatched: 9. Here the CDR3 DNA reads TGTGCCAGCAGTGACGAAGGGGGCATTAGGAACAATGAGCAGTTCTTC. Protein product: CASSDEGGIRNNEQFF.

CDR3 in DNA: TGTGCCAGCAGCCCCACGGGGAACACTGAAGCTTTCTTT. Its translation is CASSPTGNTEAFF. This chain joins TRBV7-2 and TRBJ1-1; the D is unclear. Germline V gene sequence: CDR1 SGHTA, CDR2 FQGNSA. V lost 5 bases and J 1 base, leaving 8 bases between the germline ends. The CDR3 runs 13 residues.

This clone was found a few times. The J gene is TRBJ2-5, the V gene TRBV7-2; D is undetermined. Deletions cut 1 base from V and 7 bases from J, with 7 bases between. This CDR3 contains 12 residues. Per germline, CDR1 SGHTA and CDR2 FQGNSA. CDR3 DNA sequence: TGTGCCAGCAGCTTAGAGACGGGGACCCAGTACTTC. Residues: CASSLETGTQYF.

J is TRBJ1-6 and V is TRBV27; D possibly corresponds to TRBD1 (5 bases). The CDR3 loop spans 16 amino acids. Germline V gene sequence: CDR1 MNHEY, CDR2 SMNVEV (reference sequence). Trimming took 8 bases from V and 4 from J, leaving 18 bases between them. The CDR3 protein is CASAPTRDPYNSPLHF. CDR3 bases: TGTGCCAGCGCGCCGACTAGGGACCCTTATAATTCACCCCTCCACTTT.

V usage is TRBV28 and J usage is TRBJ2-7; a weak D match, TRBD1 (5 bases). Deletions cut 1 base from V and 3 bases from J, with 7 bases between. Germline V gives CDR1 MDHEN, CDR2 SYDVKM. The CDR3 sequence is 13 residues long. The CDR3 DNA is TGTGCCAGCAGTTTATACCAGGGCTACGAGCAGTACTTC. It is translated as CASSLYQGYEQYF.

This clone was picked up a small number of times. This rearrangement joins TRBV14 to TRBJ2-1, with D possibly TRBD2 on 5 matching bases. Trimming left V 6 bases short and J 3 bases short, with 12 bases between. The CDR3 covers 14 residues. Germline V lookup: CDR1 SGHDN, CDR2 FVKESK. The CDR3 region has the DNA TGTGCCAGCAGTCGAGGACTGTTCTACAATGAGCAGTTCTTC. This gives the protein CASSRGLFYNEQFF.

This chain joins TRBV5-6 and TRBJ1-2; D uncertain. The germline V and J ends were trimmed by 0 bases and 4 bases, with 10 bases remaining between them. Germline V gene lookup returns CDR1 SGHDT and CDR2 YYEEEE. The CDR3 covers 14 residues. Written as DNA, the CDR3 is TGTGCCAGCAGCTTGGAAGGGAGCACCTATGGCTACACCTTC. Translating it yields CASSLEGSTYGYTF.

The gene calls are TRBV5-1 and TRBJ1-4; unclear D gene. The CDR3 runs to 15 residues. Trimming shortened V by 7 bases and J by 0 bases, and 13 bases separated the two germline ends. The germline CDR1 and CDR2 sequences are SGHRS and YFSETQ. The CDR3 sequence: CASVGEIATNEKLFF. CDR3 in DNA: TGCGCCAGCGTGGGCGAAATTGCAACTAATGAAAAACTGTTTTTT.

The gene calls are TRBV9 and TRBJ2-4; D ambiguous. Trimming left V 2 bases short and J 2 bases short, with 20 bases between. Germline V lookup: CDR1 SGDLS, CDR2 YYNGEE. CDR3 length equals 18 residues. The CDR3 loop reads CASSVTAEGAPSKNIQYF. CDR3 coding DNA: TGTGCCAGCAGCGTCACGGCAGAAGGAGCTCCTTCCAAAAACATTCAGTACTTC.

This chain uses TRBV2 with TRBJ1-4; possible D gene TRBD1, 5 bases. The V end lost 0 bases, the J end lost 8 bases, and 13 bases lay between the germline ends. In germline, CDR1 is SNHLY, CDR2 FYNNEI. The CDR3 contains 15 residues. The CDR3 nucleotides read TGTGCCAGCAGTGAAGCGCGGGGGATCGGCGAAAAACTGTTTTTT. Translating it yields CASSEARGIGEKLFF. The variable domain in full, with the rest retrieved from reference TRBV2 and TRBJ1-4, is EPEVTQTPSHQVTQMGQEVILRCVPISNHLYFYWYRQILGQKVEFLVSFYNNEISEKSEIFDDQFSVERPDGSNFTLKIRSTKLEDSAMYFCASSEARGIGEKLFFGSGTQLSVL.

This CDR3 is CASSVGPGLAGHEQFF. In nucleotides, the CDR3 is TGTGCCAGCAGCGTTGGACCGGGACTAGCGGGCCATGAGCAGTTCTTC. This chain uses TRBV9 with TRBJ2-1; TRBD2 aligns across 12 bases. Germline V gene data show CDR1 as SGDLS and CDR2 as YYNGEE. The CDR3 is made up of 16 amino acids. Unmatched junction bases numbered 8, after V lost 2 bases and J lost 8 bases.

The J gene is TRBJ1-1, the V gene TRBV27; no reliable D call. CDR3 length: 13 amino acids. V lost 3 bases and J lost 1, with 6 bases in between. The V gene's germline CDR1 is MNHEY and CDR2 SMNVEV (reference sequence). CDR3 bases: TGTGCCAGCAGTTTCCGTCCGAACACTGAAGCTTTCTTT. It is translated as CASSFRPNTEAFF.

The V call is TRBV5-1, the J call TRBJ1-2; D may be TRBD1 (6 bases). Trimming shortened V by 0 bases and J by 2 bases, and 14 bases separated the two germline ends. The germline gives CDR1 SGHRS, CDR2 YFSETQ. The CDR3 totals 16 residues. CDR3 in DNA: TGCGCCAGCAGCTTGGGGCCGACAGGAAAGAACTATGGCTACACCTTC. Translated, it gives CASSLGPTGKNYGYTF.

The chain employs TRBV28 and TRBJ2-5; 10 bases line up with TRBD1. The CDR3 is 16 residues long. Trimming took 4 bases from V and 4 from J; bases not matched to a gene: 9. Germline lookup yields CDR1 MDHEN and CDR2 SYDVKM. CDR3 coding DNA: TGTGCCAGCAGTTCCCCCGGGACAGGGGCCGGAGAGACCCAGTACTTC. This encodes CASSSPGTGAGETQYF.

The chain couples TRBV27 to TRBJ1-6; TRBD1 matches at 9 bases. Germline CDR1 reads MNHEY; CDR2 reads SMNVEV (reference sequence). The CDR3 length is 15 residues. After removal of 6 bases from V and 9 bases from J, the junction contained 9 bases not matched to a gene. CDR3 amino acids: CASRTGTGSGSPLHF. The CDR3 bases are TGTGCCAGCAGGACCGGGACAGGGTCTGGTTCACCCCTCCACTTT.

V and J are TRBV6-5 and TRBJ1-2; tentatively, D is TRBD1 (6 bases). CDR1 and CDR2 (germline): MNHEY, SVGAGI. The CDR3 totals 14 residues. Trimming removed 7 bases from V and 2 bases from J, with 14 bases in between. CDR3 loop: CASIGRGINYGYTF. As DNA, the CDR3 is TGTGCCAGCATCGGGAGGGGGATCAACTATGGCTACACCTTC.

DNA for the CDR3: TGTGCCAGCAGCCCATCGGGAGGGGTCACAGATACGCAGTATTTT. Encoded protein: CASSPSGGVTDTQYF. The chain combines TRBV11-3 with TRBJ2-3; 8 bases map to TRBD2. This CDR3 is 15 amino acids long. From germline, CDR1 is SGHNT and CDR2 YENEEA. J lost 2 bases, V lost 5 bases, and 6 bases had no gene match.

This clone has a single count. The chain links TRBV19 to TRBJ2-7; possible D gene TRBD2, 6 bases. The V end was cut by 6 bases, the J end by 0 bases, with 21 bases between. The CDR3 spans 17 residues. CDR1 LNHDA and CDR2 SQIVND come from the germline V gene (reference sequence). The CDR3 DNA sequence: TGTGCCAGTAGCCGGGGACTTCCTGCCCCCTACTCCTACGAGCAGTACTTC. It encodes CASSRGLPAPYSYEQYF.

This clone came up a few times. The chain joins TRBV19 to TRBJ1-2; possible D gene TRBD1, 5 bases. Trimming stripped 3 bases from V and 8 bases from J, with 13 bases between. The CDR3 has 13 residues. The V gene's germline CDR1 is LNHDA and CDR2 SQIVND (reference sequence). CDR3 sequence (DNA): TGTGCCAGTAGTATGACCGGACATGAAGGCTACACCTTC. This encodes CASSMTGHEGYTF.

This CDR3 reads CAISARTGVHEQYF. The CDR3, as DNA: TGTGCCATCAGTGCTCGGACAGGGGTCCACGAGCAGTACTTC. The chain has TRBV10-3 and TRBJ2-7, with 9 positions matching TRBD1. This CDR3 is built from 14 residues. V shed 4 bases and J 5 bases; nucleotides not matched to a gene: 6. Per germline, CDR1 ENHRY and CDR2 SYGVKD.